This T cell receptor beta chain is drawn from a study of regulatory T cells in long-lasting Graves disease. Trimming removed 6 bases from V and 4 bases from J; junction bases left unmatched: 15. In germline, CDR1 is LNHDA, CDR2 SQIVND (reference sequence). The CDR3 consists of 17 residues. Time point specified: newly diagnosed GD, antithyroid drugs for less than 3 months. Isolated PBMC RNA provided the starting material for the TCR library. At least ten counts were recorded for this clonotype. Relying on iRepertoire HTBI primers and Arm-PCR of CDR3 regions, the team built TCR beta libraries. MiXCR, applied by TCRdb to the multiplex PCR reads, yields one record per CDR3 protein. The table records some 490,000 distinct CDR3 sequences, 9.5% to 15% of them present only once. The same specimen was also included in a second study, on T cells in Graves' hyperthyroidism and ophthalmopathy.

The chain employs TRBV19 and TRBJ1-5; TRBD1 aligns across 7 bases. The TCR was taken from a woman aged 25 to 39 with Graves disease. The source was peripheral blood mononuclear cells (PBMCs), collected at new diagnosis, from a patient treated with antithyroid drugs. The CDR3 here is CASRTRSSGQKNQPQHF. The CDR3, as DNA: TGTGCCAGTAGGACCCGATCTTCGGGACAGAAAAATCAGCCCCAGCATTTT.